This TCR beta chain is drawn from a study of T cell responses to AZD1222 COVID-19 vaccine. The study's findings and limits: Clonal diversity was possibly underestimated, and the donors were mostly white British, with more females. Spike-specific TCR breadth and depth went up after people got two AZD1222 doses.

This CDR3 has 19 amino acids. V was shortened by 2 bases and J by 0 bases, with 21 bases between the two germline ends. For this clone: The antigen remains unidentified.

The assay was immunoSEQ multiplex PCR, and TCRdb's table has in-frame clones only and misses some. The table lists under 150,000 clones, 70% to 90% of them singletons, with roughly 3.7% in the top ten. The chain is built from TRBV5-3 and TRBJ2-4; D not resolved. TRBV5-3 is an open reading frame whose function is uncertain. The sequencing here drew on peripheral blood, taken on day 0 of MenACWY control vaccination. The TCR comes from an adult in good health. The CDR3 nucleotides are TGTGCCAGAAGCTTTATGTCGACCACGTTAACCTTAGCCAAAAACATTCAGTACTTC. Residues: CARSFMSTTLTLAKNIQYF.